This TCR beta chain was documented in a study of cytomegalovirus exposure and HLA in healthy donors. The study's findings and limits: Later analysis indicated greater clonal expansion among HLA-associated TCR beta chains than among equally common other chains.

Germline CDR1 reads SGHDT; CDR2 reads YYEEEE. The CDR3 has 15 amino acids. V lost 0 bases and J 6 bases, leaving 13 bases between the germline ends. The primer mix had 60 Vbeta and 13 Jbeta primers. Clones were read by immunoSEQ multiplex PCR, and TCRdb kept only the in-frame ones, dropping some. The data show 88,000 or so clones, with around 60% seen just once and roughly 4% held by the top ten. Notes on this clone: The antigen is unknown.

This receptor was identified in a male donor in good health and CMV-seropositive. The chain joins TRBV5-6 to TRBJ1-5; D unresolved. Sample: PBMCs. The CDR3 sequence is CASSLARGKGQPQHF. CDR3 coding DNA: TGTGCCAGCAGCTTGGCCAGAGGGAAGGGTCAGCCCCAGCATTTT.